Described below is a single T cell receptor beta chain sequence and its context. Trimming shortened V by 0 bases and J by 1 base, and 8 bases separated the two germline ends. The CDR3 contains 14 residues. Germline V gene lookup returns CDR1 SGDLS and CDR2 YYNGEE. Method: immunoSEQ multiplex PCR; TCRdb's copy keeps in-frame clones and lacks some. Among approximately 69,000 clones listed, roughly nine tenths were seen once. These data are taken from a study of OX40 agonist ivuxolimab in advanced cancers. About the study: In this cohort, patients received ivuxolimab, an agonistic anti-OX40 (CD134) antibody. Therapy given before enrollment (anti-PD-1, anti-PD-L1 or anti-CTLA-4) was allowed, and 30% to 50% had some.

The specimen was CD4+ or CD8+ T cells sorted from blood, collected in a trial of the OX40 agonist ivuxolimab. The source of this sequence is an adult with an advanced solid tumor such as melanoma, head and neck, liver or kidney cancer. The chain is built from TRBV9 and TRBJ2-7; D unclear. The CDR3 DNA is TGTGCCAGCAGCGTAGGTACAGTATCCTACGAGCAGTACTTC. It codes for CASSVGTVSYEQYF.